The 24 T cell receptor beta chains given below trace back to one sample, sequenced in a study of cytomegalovirus exposure and HLA in healthy donors (TCRdb year 2017). To prepare the library, the immunoSEQ multiplex PCR assay was applied. TCRdb carries this immuneACCESS record with in-frame sequences only. Its versions omit some clonotypes, under half of them owing to an unresolved V gene in the studies checked, with the rest unexplained. This sample comprises about 98,000 clones, more than 85% of them detected only once. Around 6% of the sample comes from the top ten. Material: PBMCs. The receptors were gathered from a man younger than 35 in good health and CMV-seropositive.

The genes are TRBV9 and TRBJ1-6; 7 nucleotides match TRBD1. Per the germline V gene, CDR1 is SGDLS and CDR2 is YYNGEE. V trimming: 4 bases; J trimming: 6 bases; junction bases outside the gene matches: 4. The CDR3 totals 14 residues. Here the CDR3 DNA reads TGTGCCAGCAGCCCGACAGGGATTAATTCACCCCTCCACTTT. Its protein product is CASSPTGINSPLHF.

The chain joins TRBV19 to TRBJ1-2; 7 positions agree with TRBD1. Trimming at V came to 4 bases and at J to 6 bases, leaving 8 bases not matched to a gene. The V gene's germline CDR1 is LNHDA and CDR2 SQIVND (reference sequence). The CDR3 is made up of 14 amino acids. The CDR3 protein is CASSTSPTGNGYTF. Written as DNA, the CDR3 is TGTGCCAGTAGTACCTCTCCGACAGGGAATGGCTACACCTTC.

The V and J genes are TRBV6-6 and TRBJ2-5; 7 nucleotides agree with TRBD1. CDR3 length: 14 amino acids. CDR1 MNHNY and CDR2 SVGAGI come from the germline V gene (reference sequence). V lost 5 bases, J lost 3 bases, and 6 bases stayed unmatched. The CDR3 sequence: CASSGQEKKETQYF. The CDR3 nucleotides are TGTGCCAGCAGTGGACAGGAGAAAAAAGAGACCCAGTACTTC.

This chain uses TRBV6-5 with TRBJ2-5, with a weak D call TRBD1 (6 bases). V was cut by 2 bases and J by 3 bases, with 10 bases left in between. This CDR3 contains 14 residues. Germline V gene lookup returns CDR1 MNHEY and CDR2 SVGAGI. The CDR3: CASSYPPGEETQYF. In DNA form, the CDR3 reads TGTGCCAGCAGTTACCCCCCAGGGGAAGAGACCCAGTACTTC.

This sequence joins TRBV19 and TRBJ2-3, with 12 positions matching TRBD2. V shed 5 bases, J shed 1 base, and the junction held 4 bases outside the gene matches. Germline CDR1 is LNHDA and CDR2 is SQIVND (reference sequence). The CDR3 loop spans 16 amino acids. The CDR3 DNA sequence: TGTGCCAGTAGTGCGCGACTAGCGGGGGGCACAGATACGCAGTATTTT. Protein: CASSARLAGGTDTQYF.

The chain employs TRBV29-1 and TRBJ2-3; a weak D match, TRBD1 (5 bases). V gave up 1 base and J gave up 6 bases, with 8 bases separating them. Looked up from germline, CDR1 is SQVTM and CDR2 is ANQGSEA. The CDR3 runs to 12 residues. The CDR3 is CSVEGGGDTQYF. The CDR3 region has the DNA TGCAGCGTTGAAGGGGGCGGCGATACGCAGTATTTT.

The chain couples TRBV7-2 to TRBJ2-5; tentatively, D is TRBD2 (5 bases). V gave up 8 bases and J gave up 2 bases, with 18 bases separating them. This CDR3 spans 15 amino acids. The germline CDR1 and CDR2 sequences are SGHTA and FQGNSA. The CDR3 is CASQTNARLQETQYF. For the CDR3, the DNA is TGTGCCAGCCAGACGAACGCCAGACTACAAGAGACCCAGTACTTC.

This clone is a singleton in its sample. This sequence joins TRBV7-3 and TRBJ2-1; 9 positions agree with TRBD2. Looked up from germline, CDR1 is SGHTA and CDR2 is FQGTGA. V dropped 9 bases and J dropped 6; count of bases not matched to a gene: 6. CDR3 length equals 13 residues. This chain's CDR3 is CARPGLAFNEQFF. The CDR3 coding sequence is TGTGCCAGACCGGGACTAGCCTTCAATGAGCAGTTCTTC.

The chain joins TRBV4-2 to TRBJ2-5; 9 bases agree with TRBD2. The CDR3 is 16 residues long. After removal of 3 bases from V and 4 bases from J, the junction contained 9 bases not matched to a gene. Looked up from germline, CDR1 is LGHNA and CDR2 is YNFKEQ. The CDR3 loop is CASSQSIAGARETQYF. In nucleotides, the CDR3 is TGTGCCAGCAGCCAGAGCATAGCGGGAGCAAGAGAGACCCAGTACTTC.

This chain uses TRBV27 with TRBJ2-7, with D hard to call. The germline gives CDR1 MNHEY, CDR2 SMNVEV (reference sequence). This CDR3 region has 13 residues. The V and J ends lost 6 bases and 6 bases respectively, with 15 bases between them. DNA of the CDR3: TGTGCCAGCAGCAATCGTGGCTTTTCCGAGCAGTACTTC. Protein: CASSNRGFSEQYF.

V gene TRBV2 combines with J gene TRBJ2-2; D gene unclear. Germline V lookup: CDR1 SNHLY, CDR2 FYNNEI. The CDR3 runs to 14 residues. The ends were cut back, 3 bases at V and 2 bases at J, with 7 bases in the middle. Here the CDR3 DNA reads TGTGCCAGCAGTGAGCAGGCTAACACCGGGGAGCTGTTTTTT. Amino acid sequence: CASSEQANTGELFF. The whole variable domain, filled in from reference TRBV2 and TRBJ2-2, reads EPEVTQTPSHQVTQMGQEVILRCVPISNHLYFYWYRQILGQKVEFLVSFYNNEISEKSEIFDDQFSVERPDGSNFTLKIRSTKLEDSAMYFCASSEQANTGELFFGEGSRLTVL.

In its sample, this clone was seen once. CDR3 nucleotide sequence: TGTGCCAGCAGTTGGCGGACTAGCGGGAAGGAAAATGAGCAGTTCTTC. Translating gives CASSWRTSGKENEQFF. The chain joins TRBV27 to TRBJ2-1; 12 nucleotides align to TRBD2. The V gene end was trimmed by 4 bases and the J gene end by 7 bases; junction bases not matched to a gene: 8. The CDR3 is 16 residues long. CDR1 is MNHEY, CDR2 SMNVEV, per germline (reference sequence).

The chain couples TRBV2 to TRBJ1-1; no definite D call. Trimming took off 2 bases at V and 2 bases at J, with 12 bases between the two ends. Germline V gives CDR1 SNHLY, CDR2 FYNNEI. There are 15 residues in the CDR3. CDR3 sequence: CASSESQVENTEAFF. The CDR3 DNA follows: TGTGCCAGCAGTGAATCCCAGGTTGAAAACACTGAAGCTTTCTTT.

Regarding this clone: An end of the junction differs from the germline gene, which may be a read error. V gene TRBV18 combines with J gene TRBJ2-7; 10 bases fit TRBD2. CDR1 is KGHSH, CDR2 LQKENI, per germline. The CDR3 covers 15 residues. The CDR3 DNA sequence: TGTGCCAGCTCCCCACCGGGACTAGCGTCGTACGAGCAGTACTTC. Its protein is CASSPPGLASYEQYF.

This clone was observed once. The chain uses TRBV2 and TRBJ1-1; no clear D gene. V was pared by 7 bases and J by 1 base, with 7 bases between. CDR3 length: 12 residues. The germline gives CDR1 SNHLY, CDR2 FYNNEI. In DNA, the CDR3 is TGTGCCAGCACCGTTAGGAACACTGAAGCTTTCTTT. This encodes CASTVRNTEAFF.

The V and J genes are TRBV5-8 and TRBJ2-5; 12 nucleotides agree with TRBD2. The V segment lost 4 bases and the J segment 3 bases; nucleotides outside the gene matches: 10. Germline V gene sequence: CDR1 SGHTS, CDR2 YDEGEE. The CDR3 runs 17 residues. The DNA for the CDR3 is TGTGCCAGCAGCCCGGAGCTAGCGGGGGGGCCTGAAGAGACCCAGTACTTC. This sequence encodes CASSPELAGGPEETQYF.

The chain is built from TRBV6-5 and TRBJ2-3; D unresolved. The germline gives CDR1 MNHEY, CDR2 SVGAGI. This CDR3 is built from 13 residues. V lost 2 bases, J lost 6 bases, and 9 bases lay in between. In DNA, the CDR3 is TGTGCCAGCAGTTACCTAGGTTGGGATACGCAGTATTTT. Translation gives CASSYLGWDTQYF.

The J gene is TRBJ1-1, the V gene TRBV29-1, with D perhaps TRBD1 (6 bases). V was pared by 5 bases and J by 6 bases, with 16 bases between. Germline V lookup: CDR1 SQVTM, CDR2 ANQGSEA. The length of the CDR3 is 13 residues. For the CDR3, the DNA is TGCAGCGTTTACCAGGGGAGTAGGGCTGAAGCTTTCTTT. This translates into CSVYQGSRAEAFF.

The chain is built from TRBV5-6 and TRBJ2-5, with D possibly TRBD1 on 5 matching bases. The CDR3 covers 16 residues. Germline V gene data show CDR1 as SGHDT and CDR2 as YYEEEE. V lost 1 base and J 2 bases, leaving 15 bases between the germline ends. CDR3: CASSLTLGLEQETQYF. The CDR3 DNA is TGTGCCAGCAGCTTGACCCTGGGGCTGGAGCAAGAGACCCAGTACTTC.

V gene TRBV11-2 combines with J gene TRBJ2-5; 12 positions match TRBD2. The CDR3 covers 15 residues. Germline CDR1 and CDR2: SGHAT and FQNNGV. J was trimmed by 7 bases and V by 5 bases; bases with no gene match: 8. DNA for the CDR3: TGTGCCAGCAGCCCGACTAGCGGGAGTGGTGGGACCCAGTACTTC. Its protein is CASSPTSGSGGTQYF.

The chain employs TRBV6-5 and TRBJ2-7; unclear D gene. The CDR3 is 16 amino acids. Germline V gives CDR1 MNHEY, CDR2 SVGAGI. V was cut by 2 bases and J by 3 bases, with 17 bases left in between. The CDR3 loop reads CASSYPIRRRFYEQYF. DNA of the CDR3: TGTGCCAGCAGTTACCCGATCCGGAGACGGTTCTACGAGCAGTACTTC.

J is TRBJ2-7 and V is TRBV7-3; a weak D match, TRBD2 (6 bases). Germline assignment: CDR1 SGHTA and CDR2 FQGTGA. V shed 4 bases and J shed 4 bases, with 11 bases lying between them. The CDR3 runs 13 residues. CDR3 protein: CASSYNGGYEQYF. CDR3 sequence (DNA): TGTGCCAGCAGCTACAACGGGGGTTACGAGCAGTACTTC.

The DNA for the CDR3 is TGCAGCGTTCTAGCGGGGGGGGAGACCCAGTACTTC. Translated: CSVLAGGETQYF. The chain links TRBV29-1 to TRBJ2-5, with 12 bases that match TRBD2. The CDR3 extends over 12 amino acids. Germline V gene sequence: CDR1 SQVTM, CDR2 ANQGSEA. J was trimmed by 5 bases and V by 5 bases; bases with no gene match: 0.

The chain couples TRBV9 to TRBJ1-4; unclear D gene. The CDR3 has 15 residues. The germline V gene has CDR1 SGDLS and CDR2 YYNGEE. Trimming removed 0 bases from V and 0 bases from J, with 6 bases in between. The CDR3 DNA reads as TGTGCCAGCAGCGTAGGCGCTGCAACTAATGAAAAACTGTTTTTT. Translated: CASSVGAATNEKLFF.